The table lists the clone carrying this TCR beta chain with many counts. The antigen is not known. Unique molecular identifiers were present on the cDNA, which also gained a universal primer site by template switching. TCRdb re-analysed the 5' RACE reads in MiXCR, keeping a single row per CDR3 protein. The table shows fewer than 250,000 distinct CDR3 sequences, with about 7% occurring only once. This specimen comes from a study of identical twins. General study findings and limits: A cross-sectional statistical analysis, not follow-up of the same donors, supported the conclusions. In monozygotic twins, models underestimated the sharing of out-of-frame TCR alpha.

Germline V gives CDR1 SSHAT, CDR2 FNYEAQ (reference sequence). The CDR3 sequence is 16 residues long. The V segment lost 2 bases and the J segment 5 bases; nucleotides outside the gene matches: 8. In every case, the donor was a healthy Caucasian. Separately, the same data were catalogued under a study of yellow fever vaccine responses in identical twins.

The sequence derives from a woman under 30 in good health. The rearrangement joins TRBV7-7 to TRBJ2-3, with 9 nucleotides matching TRBD2. Sequencing was carried out using memory (CD45RO+) T cells sorted from blood. DNA for the CDR3: TGTGCCAGCAGCTTAAATTTTGGTAGCGGGGGAGATACGCAGTATTTT. Encoded protein: CASSLNFGSGGDTQYF.